What follows describes a single T cell receptor (beta chain). The target antigen is unknown. The data stem from a study of cytomegalovirus exposure and HLA in healthy donors. Regarding donors, all were healthy bone marrow donors. The V gene's germline CDR1 is LGHNA and CDR2 YSLEER. Trimming cost V 2 bases and J 3 bases, with 10 bases left between them. This CDR3 comprises 15 residues. The PCR had 60 Vbeta and 13 Jbeta primers. Libraries were prepared by immunoSEQ multiplex PCR; TCRdb keeps only in-frame clonotypes and omits some of them. The sample contains tens of thousands of clones, less than 80% of which appear only once. The study's findings and limits: Only CMV serostatus was available as immune exposure information. One cluster of highly shared sequence variants probably arose as a sequencing artifact. As a later analysis showed, a missense DCLRE1C variant was linked to trimming of TCR beta V- and J-genes.

V is TRBV4-3 and J is TRBJ1-4; D gene uncertain. The sequenced sample consisted of PBMCs. This TCR was recovered from a woman in her forties or fifties in good health and CMV-seropositive. For the CDR3, the DNA is TGCGCCAGCAGCCAAACAGAAAGGTCTAATGAAAAACTGTTTTTT. Translating it yields CASSQTERSNEKLFF.